This TCR beta chain comes out of a study of T-cell memory formation after mild COVID-19. TCRdb analysed the 5' RACE reads with MiXCR anew, one entry per CDR3 protein. There are 550,000 to 700,000 distinct CDR3 sequences in the sample; about 20% occur only once, and around 11% lies in the top ten. The table lists this clonotype with a few counts. The length of the CDR3 is 18 residues. Trimming took 5 bases from V and 4 from J, leaving 26 bases between them. The sequence came from an adult woman who had mild COVID-19 (a few samples of this study predate the infection). Cell type and time point are not known. Sequences were obtained from PBMCs or a T cell subset sorted from them (not recorded which). This chain links TRBV12-3 or TRBV12-4 with TRBJ1-2; D unresolved. CDR3 nucleotide sequence: TGTGCCAGCAGTCATGCCGCCGGTCCAGCACGGGAAGGCTATGGCTACACCTTC. Translation gives CASSHAAGPAREGYGYTF.